The clone carrying this T cell receptor (beta chain) was detected many times. V was clipped by 5 bases and J by 3 bases, with 16 bases between them. The CDR3 length is 15 residues. Germline V gives CDR1 SGHAT, CDR2 FQNNGV. Researchers took RNA transcripts and amplified the TCR beta CDR3 regions from them. The TCR CDR3 first-round RT-PCR relied on the HTBI primer set. MiXCR, run by TCRdb on the multiplex PCR reads, gives a single entry per CDR3 protein. This sample carries 250,000 to 300,000 distinct CDR3 sequences, approximately 19% of them seen once, and the ten largest clones take less than 40%. This sample is part of a study of T cells in Graves' hyperthyroidism and ophthalmopathy.

The receptor was derived from a man aged 45-65 years with Graves' ophthalmopathy. Specimen: blood. This chain links TRBV11-2 with TRBJ1-1; no clear D gene. The CDR3 sequence is CASSPTRGKDTEAFF. DNA for the CDR3: TGTGCCAGCAGCCCCACCCGGGGAAAGGACACTGAAGCTTTCTTT. The entire variable domain, with the rest obtained from reference TRBV11-2 and TRBJ1-1, is as follows: EAGVAQSPRYKIIEKRQSVAFWCNPISGHATLYWYQQILGQGPKLLIQFQNNGVVDDSQLPKDRFSAERLKGVDSTLKIQPAKLEDSAVYLCASSPTRGKDTEAFFGQGTRLTVV.